This TCR beta chain was recorded in a study of cytomegalovirus exposure and HLA in healthy donors. Overall study findings and caveats: Among TCR beta chains, those listed as cytomegalovirus-associated numbered around 180.

60 Vbeta and 13 Jbeta primers were used in PCR. Produced via immunoSEQ multiplex PCR; TCRdb's table is partial and in-frame only. The sample contains approximately 130,000 clones, 70% to 90% of which appear only once. Per the germline V gene, CDR1 is SQVTM and CDR2 is ANQGSEA. The CDR3 spans 13 residues. Germline trimming cut 8 bases from V and 5 bases from J; bases unmatched to any gene: 5. Concerning this clone itself: Its antigen is undetermined.

Sequencing input: PBMCs. The receptor comes from a woman between 35 and 50 years old in good health and CMV-seropositive. The V and J genes are TRBV29-1 and TRBJ2-1, with TRBD2 matching over 11 bases. The CDR3 DNA follows: TGCAGCCAGGGACTAGCGGTAAACAATGAGCAGTTCTTC. This translates into CSQGLAVNNEQFF.